The clone carrying this T cell receptor beta chain has only one observation. Its antigen is unidentified. This sample was included in a study of shared clonotypes between healthy human individuals. CD45RO-negative cells were positively selected for CCR7, leaving out terminally differentiated effector memory CD45RA+ cells. Study observations and caveats: Sharing across four donors was highest in naive CD4 (around 5%) and lowest in memory CD8 (about 0.4%). Rarefaction exposed incomplete sorted-subset sequencing despite large depth.

Germline V gene data show CDR1 as LNHNV and CDR2 as YYDKDF (reference sequence). This CDR3 contains 14 residues. The germline V and J ends were trimmed by 5 bases and 4 bases, with 12 bases remaining between them. Assay used: immunoSEQ multiplex PCR; TCRdb lists only in-frame clones, some missing. The sample contains about 1,800,000 clones, 85% to 95% of which appear only once. The receptor comes from a man aged 18 to 29 in good health. Material for sequencing was naive CD8+ T cells sorted from blood. The V gene is TRBV15, the J gene TRBJ2-1; D is possibly TRBD1 or TRBD2 (5 bases each). The CDR3 spells CATSEGQIYNEQFF. The CDR3 DNA sequence: TGTGCCACCAGCGAGGGGCAGATTTACAATGAGCAGTTCTTC.